This TCR beta chain was obtained from a study of PD-L1 blockade in urothelial cancer. Study-level background: The year 2014 saw patients start atezolizumab, 1,200 mg intravenously every 3 weeks. Male sex and bladder-origin urothelial cancer were recorded for twenty-five of 29 patients.

Study-wide results and limits: Better progression-free and overall survival followed lower pretreatment blood clonality.

Time point specified: pretreatment peripheral blood. Each patient contributed between 1 and 8 total time points of blood mononuclear cells, pretreatment and during treatment. A word on this clone: Antigen unknown.

Clones were sequenced by immunoSEQ multiplex PCR, and TCRdb holds only the in-frame ones, with some missing. This table holds fewer than 95,000 clones, 84% found once. CDR1 and CDR2 (germline): SGHDT, YYEEEE. The V and J ends lost 0 bases and 5 bases, in that order; junction bases with no gene match: 8. The CDR3 extends over 16 amino acids. This clonotype was sampled from a man aged 55 to 69 with urothelial cancer. The chain employs TRBV5-6 and TRBJ2-4; 7 bases map to TRBD1. The source was PBMCs, collected around atezolizumab (anti-PD-L1) treatment. This CDR3 is CASSLVRQGYENIQYF. The DNA of the CDR3 is TGTGCCAGCAGCTTGGTGCGACAGGGATATGAAAACATTCAGTACTTC.